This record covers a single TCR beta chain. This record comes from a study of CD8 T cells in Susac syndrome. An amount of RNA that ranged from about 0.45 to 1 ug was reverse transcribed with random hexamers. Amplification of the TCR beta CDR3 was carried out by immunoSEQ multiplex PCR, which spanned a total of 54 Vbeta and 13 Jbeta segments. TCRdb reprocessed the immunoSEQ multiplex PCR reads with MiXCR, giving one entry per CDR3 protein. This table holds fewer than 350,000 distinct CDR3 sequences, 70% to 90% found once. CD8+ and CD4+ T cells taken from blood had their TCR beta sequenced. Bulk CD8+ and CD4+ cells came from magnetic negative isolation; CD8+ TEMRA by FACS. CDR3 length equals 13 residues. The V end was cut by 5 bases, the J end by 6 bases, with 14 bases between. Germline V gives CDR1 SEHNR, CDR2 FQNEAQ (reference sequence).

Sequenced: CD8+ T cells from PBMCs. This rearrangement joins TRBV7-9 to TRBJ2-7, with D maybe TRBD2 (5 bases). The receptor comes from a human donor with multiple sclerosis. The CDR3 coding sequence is TGTGCCAGCAGCCTTCTTTTAGGAGGCGAGCAGTACTTC. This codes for CASSLLLGGEQYF.